This is a list of T cell receptor beta chains from one sample in a study of T cells after yellow fever vaccination. TCRdb reprocessed the 5' RACE reads via MiXCR and lists one record per CDR3 protein. The sample shows around 300,000 distinct CDR3 sequences, approximately 4.5% of them seen only once. The source was PBMCs, collected 15 days after the yellow fever booster vaccination. These receptor sequences come from a man aged 18 to 29 who received the YFV17D yellow fever vaccine. Both conserved end residues are part of each CDR3. The order of the fields is D gene, J gene, V gene, clone size, CDR3 length, CDR3 protein, CDR3 DNA. The D gene is left open where the match is weak. Size tells how often a clone was seen (once, few, many) or the class of an expanded clone, and some rows leave it out.

TRBD1,TRBJ1-1,TRBV5-1,many,16,CASSHWANRGDTEAFF,TGCGCCAGCAGCCATTGGGCCAACAGGGGGGACACTGAAGCTTTCTTT
-,TRBJ1-6,TRBV18,few,13,CASSPSTDSPLHF,TGTGCCAGCTCACCGTCGACAGATTCACCCCTCCACTTT
-,TRBJ2-1,TRBV30,few,14,CAWSLGTHYNEQFF,TGTGCCTGGAGCCTCGGGACTCACTACAATGAGCAGTTCTTC
-,TRBJ1-5,TRBV7-9,many,14,CASSGTDSNQPQHF,TGTGCCAGCAGCGGGACTGATAGCAATCAGCCCCAGCATTTT
-,TRBJ1-1,TRBV18,many,14,CASSPPGALTEAFF,TGTGCCAGCTCACCACCCGGGGCCCTCACTGAAGCTTTCTTT
-,TRBJ2-1,TRBV20-1,few,12,CSARGTYNEQFF,TGCAGTGCTAGAGGGACATACAATGAGCAGTTCTTC
-,TRBJ1-3,TRBV4-3,many,17,CASSQDFTGHSGNTIYF,TGCGCCAGCAGCCAAGATTTCACGGGCCACTCTGGAAACACCATATATTTT
-,TRBJ1-6,TRBV5-1,-,15,CASSLVPGVNSPLHF,TGCGCCAGCAGCTTGGTTCCGGGAGTGAATTCACCCCTCCACTTT
-,TRBJ2-5,TRBV7-2,-,15,CASRVRVGAGETQYF,TGTGCCAGCAGGGTCCGGGTGGGTGCCGGGGAGACCCAGTACTTC
-,TRBJ2-5,TRBV5-1,-,13,CASSSSAEETQYF,TGCGCCAGCAGCTCGAGCGCGGAAGAGACCCAGTACTTC
-,TRBJ2-2,TRBV4-3,many,18,CASSQEPPGGINTGELFF,TGCGCCAGCAGCCAAGAACCCCCCGGGGGCATAAACACCGGGGAGCTGTTTTTT
TRBD1,TRBJ2-3,TRBV5-1,many,15,CASSSGQGKTDTQYF,TGCGCCAGCAGCTCGGGACAGGGAAAAACAGATACGCAGTATTTT
-,TRBJ2-3,TRBV12-3/TRBV12-4,many,13,CASSVLLADTQYF,TGTGCCAGCAGTGTCCTTCTCGCAGATACGCAGTATTTT
TRBD2,TRBJ2-3,TRBV24-1,few,14,CATSDNREADTQYF,TGTGCCACCAGTGACAACCGGGAGGCAGATACGCAGTATTTT
-,TRBJ1-5,TRBV9,few,14,CASSVGVGNQPQHF,TGTGCCAGCAGCGTGGGAGTCGGCAATCAGCCCCAGCATTTT
TRBD2,TRBJ2-6,TRBV29-1,-,20,CSVEGPPTSGGASGANVLTF,TGCAGCGTTGAAGGTCCCCCGACTAGCGGGGGGGCATCGGGGGCCAACGTCCTGACTTTC
TRBD2,TRBJ2-5,TRBV5-1,-,13,CASSLSGVKTQYF,TGCGCCAGCAGCTTGAGCGGGGTGAAGACCCAGTACTTC
-,TRBJ1-2,TRBV2,-,9,CASRDGYTF,TGTGCCAGCAGAGATGGCTACACCTTC
-,TRBJ2-3,TRBV5-1,many,15,CASSLDEGSTDTQYF,TGCGCCAGCAGCTTGGATGAGGGTAGCACAGATACGCAGTATTTT
-,TRBJ1-1,TRBV29-1,few,15,CSVVKRYAMNTEAFF,TGCAGCGTTGTTAAGCGTTATGCAATGAACACTGAAGCTTTCTTT
TRBD1,TRBJ1-2,TRBV7-2,-,15,CASSLLGQGMDGYTF,TGTGCCAGCAGCTTACTTGGACAGGGAATGGATGGCTACACCTTC
-,TRBJ2-5,TRBV7-6,many,12,CASSSGVETQYF,TGTGCCAGCAGCTCAGGGGTTGAGACCCAGTACTTC
TRBD1,TRBJ2-1,TRBV7-2,many,15,CASSRTGNTYNEQFF,TGTGCCAGCAGCAGGACAGGGAATACCTACAATGAGCAGTTCTTC
-,TRBJ2-5,TRBV20-1,many,14,CSRYDNQGGETQYF,TGCAGTCGCTACGACAACCAGGGGGGAGAGACCCAGTACTTC
-,TRBJ2-3,TRBV7-3,few,15,CASSADRYSTDTQYF,TGTGCCAGCAGCGCAGACAGATATAGCACAGATACGCAGTATTTT
-,TRBJ2-2,TRBV5-4,-,16,CASRHLRGSDTGELFF,TGTGCCAGCAGACACCTACGGGGCAGCGACACCGGGGAGCTGTTTTTT
-,TRBJ1-4,TRBV7-2,-,14,CASSLKRAGEKLFF,TGTGCCAGCAGCTTAAAGCGGGCAGGTGAAAAACTGTTTTTT
-,TRBJ2-5,TRBV3-1,few,11,CASTREETQYF,TGTGCCAGCACCCGGGAAGAGACCCAGTACTTC
TRBD2,TRBJ2-5,TRBV12-3/TRBV12-4,-,18,CASSPGRGTNPARETQYF,TGTGCCAGCAGCCCGGGGCGGGGGACGAACCCCGCGCGAGAGACCCAGTACTTC
TRBD2,TRBJ2-1,TRBV20-1,many,14,CSATLAGGQNEQFF,TGCAGTGCCACGCTAGCGGGGGGGCAGAACGAGCAGTTCTTC
-,TRBJ2-7,TRBV18,many,14,CASSPRGGEIEQYF,TGTGCCAGCTCACCCCGTGGAGGGGAGATCGAGCAGTACTTC
TRBD1,TRBJ2-1,TRBV18,-,16,CASSPPGTGDYNEQFF,TGTGCCAGCTCACCGCCCGGGACAGGGGATTACAATGAGCAGTTCTTC
TRBD2,TRBJ2-3,TRBV4-2,many,19,CASSRTVDGLAGDGDTQYF,TGTGCCAGCAGCCGAACTGTAGACGGACTAGCGGGGGATGGGGATACGCAGTATTTT
-,TRBJ1-5,TRBV21-1,few,14,CASRPGQGSQPQHF,TGTGCCAGCAGACCGGGACAGGGAAGTCAGCCCCAGCATTTT
-,TRBJ2-7,TRBV2,many,14,CASSPSGLPYEQYF,TGTGCCAGCAGCCCCTCAGGGCTACCCTACGAGCAGTACTTC
TRBD1,TRBJ2-7,TRBV18,-,16,CASSRGSGTGHHEQYF,TGTGCCAGCTCACGCGGGTCCGGGACAGGGCACCACGAGCAGTACTTC
-,TRBJ1-6,TRBV5-5,-,14,CASSLVRFNSPLHF,TGTGCCAGCAGCTTGGTCAGGTTTAATTCACCCCTCCACTTT
-,TRBJ2-2,TRBV18,few,17,CASSPWAAGLNTGELFF,TGTGCCAGCTCACCATGGGCGGCCGGACTTAACACCGGGGAGCTGTTTTTT
-,TRBJ1-3,TRBV20-1,many,14,CSASRRAPGNTIYF,TGCAGTGCTAGTCGCCGGGCTCCTGGAAACACCATATATTTT
-,TRBJ1-6,TRBV4-1,-,13,CASSKARDSPLHF,TGCGCCAGCAGCAAAGCGAGGGATTCACCCCTCCACTTT
TRBD2,TRBJ2-2,TRBV13,many,13,CASGRDPIGELFF,TGTGCCAGCGGGAGGGATCCGATCGGGGAGCTGTTTTTT
-,TRBJ2-3,TRBV6-2/TRBV6-3,many,15,CASRPDPPITDTQYF,TGTGCCAGCAGGCCCGACCCACCTATCACAGATACGCAGTATTTT
TRBD1,TRBJ1-2,TRBV7-9,few,15,CASSLALTGSYGYTF,TGTGCCAGCAGCTTAGCCCTGACAGGGAGCTATGGCTACACCTTC
-,TRBJ2-1,TRBV2,many,13,CASRGQVGNEQFF,TGTGCCAGCAGAGGGCAGGTCGGCAATGAGCAGTTCTTC
TRBD2,TRBJ2-1,TRBV4-1,-,15,CASSLQRGGLDEQFF,TGCGCCAGCAGCCTGCAGCGGGGGGGCTTGGATGAGCAGTTCTTC
-,TRBJ2-5,TRBV21-1,-,17,CASSKEGWGTGQETQYF,TGTGCCAGCAGCAAAGAAGGCTGGGGGACAGGCCAAGAGACCCAGTACTTC
-,TRBJ1-1,TRBV7-2,many,12,CASSPPWSHAFF,TGTGCCAGCAGCCCCCCTTGGTCCCACGCTTTTTTT
-,TRBJ1-4,TRBV7-2,-,16,CASSLLGTGNSEKLFF,TGTGCCAGCAGCTTGCTGGGGACGGGTAACAGTGAAAAACTGTTTTTT
-,TRBJ1-1,TRBV7-9,many,16,CASSPRGGSRDTEAFF,TGTGCCAGCAGCCCGCGTGGCGGTTCGAGGGACACTGAAGCTTTCTTT
-,TRBJ1-5,TRBV20-1,-,13,CSAKGGLNQPQHF,TGCAGTGCTAAGGGGGGACTCAATCAGCCCCAGCATTTT
-,TRBJ2-2,TRBV12-3/TRBV12-4,few,18,CASSPLPSQSRVTGELFF,TGTGCCAGCAGTCCCCTGCCGTCACAGAGTCGGGTCACCGGGGAGCTGTTTTTT
TRBD1,TRBJ2-7,TRBV4-2,many,13,CASSLDRVYEQYF,TGTGCCAGCAGCCTTGACAGGGTCTACGAGCAGTACTTC
TRBD1,TRBJ1-1,TRBV12-3/TRBV12-4,many,15,CASSYYRGPGTEAFF,TGTGCCAGCAGTTACTACAGGGGGCCGGGGACTGAAGCTTTCTTT
-,TRBJ1-2,TRBV12-3/TRBV12-4,few,14,CASSFNPNHYGYTF,TGTGCCAGCAGTTTTAACCCGAACCACTATGGCTACACCTTC
TRBD2,TRBJ2-3,TRBV4-2,few,17,CASSQDIERGRSDTQYF,TGTGCCAGCAGCCAAGATATTGAGCGGGGAAGATCAGATACGCAGTATTTT
-,TRBJ1-1,TRBV7-2,many,15,CASTFSPQGWTEAFF,TGTGCCAGCACCTTCTCGCCGCAGGGTTGGACTGAAGCTTTCTTT
TRBD1,TRBJ1-6,TRBV5-1,many,13,CASSWGQGTPLHF,TGCGCCAGCAGCTGGGGACAGGGGACACCCCTCCACTTT